Below, 8 T cell receptor beta chains from the same sample are listed, as sequenced in a study of blood T cells in healthy people across ages. The authors ran a second PCR of 7 to 11 cycles using a sample-barcoded 5' primer and a J-beta primer mix. MiXCR was run by TCRdb on the 5' RACE reads, yielding one entry per CDR3 protein. The table lists 650,000 to 700,000 distinct CDR3 sequences, about a third of them singletons, with roughly 14% in the top ten. The sequenced sample was blood. The receptor source for this set is an elderly woman in good health.

In this sample, this clonotype turned up many times. This sequence joins TRBV6-6 and TRBJ1-1; 7 positions match TRBD1. CDR1 is MNHNY, CDR2 SVGAGI, per germline (reference sequence). V dropped 4 bases and J dropped 5; count of bases not matched to a gene: 10. The CDR3 totals 15 residues. The CDR3 sequence: CASSSFQGGGTEAFF. The CDR3 DNA sequence: TGTGCCAGCAGTTCATTCCAGGGGGGAGGGACTGAAGCTTTCTTT.

In its sample, this clonotype was seen many times. The genes are TRBV9 and TRBJ2-1; 10 bases line up with TRBD1. Germline CDR1 reads SGDLS; CDR2 reads YYNGEE. CDR3 length: 14 residues. The trim removed 8 bases at V and 4 bases at J, leaving 6 bases unmatched. CDR3 region: CASGQGQGYNEQFF. DNA for the CDR3: TGTGCCAGTGGACAGGGACAGGGGTACAATGAGCAGTTCTTC.

This clonotype was seen many times. V and J are TRBV5-6 and TRBJ1-1; D is uncertain. V was shortened by 4 bases and J by 1 base, with 14 bases between the two germline ends. CDR1 and CDR2 (germline): SGHDT, YYEEEE. The CDR3 is made up of 15 amino acids. The CDR3 bases are TGTGCCAGCAGCGACCCGGGAGGGCAGAACACTGAAGCTTTCTTT. Amino acid sequence: CASSDPGGQNTEAFF.

As concerns this clonotype: A much larger clone differs by one base, so this may be a read error. The rearrangement joins TRBV9 to TRBJ2-3, with D perhaps TRBD2 (5 bases). The V end was cut by 2 bases, the J end by 2 bases, with 12 bases between. Germline lookup yields CDR1 SGDLS and CDR2 YYNGEE. This CDR3 spans 15 amino acids. The CDR3 DNA reads TGTGCCAGCAGCGTGAGGGAGCGGACCACAGATACGCAGTATTTT. This sequence encodes CASSVRERTTDTQYF.

This chain joins TRBV6-1 and TRBJ2-5, with a tentative D call TRBD2 (7 bases). V was pared by 7 bases and J by 1 base, with 10 bases between. CDR3 length equals 13 residues. CDR1 and CDR2 (germline): MNHNS, SASEGT. CDR3 nucleotides: TGTGCCAGCAACCGGGGGGCCCAAGAGACCCAGTACTTC. This codes for CASNRGAQETQYF.

This clonotype was found many times. The V and J genes are TRBV7-2 and TRBJ2-5, with a possible D match to TRBD2 (6 bases). V shed 5 bases and J shed 4 bases, with 14 bases lying between them. This CDR3 region has 14 residues. Germline V gene sequence: CDR1 SGHTA, CDR2 FQGNSA. The CDR3 coding sequence is TGTGCCAGCAGCCGTGGATCGCGGGGAGAGACCCAGTACTTC. Translated: CASSRGSRGETQYF.

The chain carries TRBV5-1 and TRBJ2-1, with TRBD2 matching 13 bases. Germline CDR1 is SGHRS and CDR2 is YFSETQ. CDR3 length equals 15 residues. V shed 4 bases and J 8 bases; nucleotides not matched to a gene: 6. In DNA form, the CDR3 reads TGCGCCAGCAGCAGGACTAGCGGGGGATATCATGAGCAGTTCTTC. Encoded protein: CASSRTSGGYHEQFF.

Concerning this clonotype: The missing conserved phenylalanine or tryptophan at the end of this CDR3 makes a read error likely. This sequence joins TRBV12-3 or TRBV12-4 and TRBJ2-3; 11 nucleotides match TRBD1. CDR3 length equals 15 residues. Trimming took 8 bases from V and 4 from J; bases not matched to a gene: 8. Written as DNA, the CDR3 is TGTGCCAGCGGCCCCTGGACAGGGGGCGCAGATACGCAGTATTCT. Encoded protein: CASGPWTGGADTQYS.